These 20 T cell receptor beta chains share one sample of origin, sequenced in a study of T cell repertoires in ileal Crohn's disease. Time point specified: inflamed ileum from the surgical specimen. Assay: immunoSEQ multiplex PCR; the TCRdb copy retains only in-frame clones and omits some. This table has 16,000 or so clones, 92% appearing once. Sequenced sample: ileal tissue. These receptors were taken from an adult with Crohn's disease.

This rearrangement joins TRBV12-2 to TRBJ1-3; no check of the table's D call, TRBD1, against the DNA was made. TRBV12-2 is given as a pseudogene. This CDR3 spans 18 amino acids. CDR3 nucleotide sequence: TGTGCAAGTCGTCATGCCTGGGACAGGTCTCTCTCTGGAAACACCATATATTTT. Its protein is CASRHAWDRSLSGNTIYF.

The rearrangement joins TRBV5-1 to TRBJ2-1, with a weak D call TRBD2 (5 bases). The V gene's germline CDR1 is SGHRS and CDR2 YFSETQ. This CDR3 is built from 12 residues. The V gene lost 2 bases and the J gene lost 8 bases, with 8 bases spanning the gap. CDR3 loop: CASSLLRDEQFF. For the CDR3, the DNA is TGCGCCAGCAGCTTATTGAGGGATGAGCAGTTCTTC.

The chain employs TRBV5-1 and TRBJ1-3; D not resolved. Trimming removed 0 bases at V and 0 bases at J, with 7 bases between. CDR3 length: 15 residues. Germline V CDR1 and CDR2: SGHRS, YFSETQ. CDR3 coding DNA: TGCGCCAGCAGCTTGGCTACGAACTCTGGAAACACCATATATTTT. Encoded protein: CASSLATNSGNTIYF.

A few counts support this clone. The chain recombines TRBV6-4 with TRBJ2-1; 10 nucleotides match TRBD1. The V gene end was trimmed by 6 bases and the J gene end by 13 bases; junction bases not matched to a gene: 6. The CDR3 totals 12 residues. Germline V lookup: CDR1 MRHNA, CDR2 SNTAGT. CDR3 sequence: CASRDDRGQQFF. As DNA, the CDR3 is TGTGCCAGCAGAGATGACAGGGGGCAACAGTTCTTC.

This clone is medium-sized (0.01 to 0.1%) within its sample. CDR3 nucleotides: TGTGCCAGTTCGTCGGGGGATCAAGATACGCAGTATTTT. This encodes CASSSGDQDTQYF. V usage is TRBV6-4 and J usage is TRBJ2-3, with a possible D match to TRBD2 (6 bases). The ends were cut back, 9 bases at V and 5 bases at J, with 15 bases in the middle. The CDR3 totals 13 residues. CDR1 is MRHNA, CDR2 SNTAGT, per germline.

This CDR3 is CASSSQSAWGAAFF. As DNA, the CDR3 is TGTGCCAGCAGTTCTCAAAGCGCCTGGGGGGCCGCTTTCTTT. The rearrangement uses TRBV28 and TRBJ1-1; D is perhaps TRBD1 (6 bases). Deletions cut 4 bases from V and 11 bases from J, with 20 bases between. The CDR3 extends over 14 amino acids. Per the germline V gene, CDR1 is MDHEN and CDR2 is SYDVKM.

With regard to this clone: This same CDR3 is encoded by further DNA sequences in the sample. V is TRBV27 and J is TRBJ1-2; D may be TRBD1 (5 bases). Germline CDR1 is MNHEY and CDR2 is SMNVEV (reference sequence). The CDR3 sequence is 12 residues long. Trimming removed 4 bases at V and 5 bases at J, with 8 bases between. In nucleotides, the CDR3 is TGTGCCAGCAGTTCCGGGGGTTATGGCTACACCTTC. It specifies CASSSGGYGYTF.

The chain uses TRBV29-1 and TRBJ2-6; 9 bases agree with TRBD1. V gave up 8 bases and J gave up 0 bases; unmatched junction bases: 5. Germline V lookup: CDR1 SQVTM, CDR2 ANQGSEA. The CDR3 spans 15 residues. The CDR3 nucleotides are TGCAGCTTCACAGGGGGCTCCTCTGGGGCCAACGTCCTGACTTTC. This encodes CSFTGGSSGANVLTF.

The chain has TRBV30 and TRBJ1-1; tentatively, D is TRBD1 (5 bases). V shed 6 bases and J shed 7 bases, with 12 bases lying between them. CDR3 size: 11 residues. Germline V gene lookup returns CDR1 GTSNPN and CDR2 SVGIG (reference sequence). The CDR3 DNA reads TGTGCCTGCACCGGGACCGGTGAAGCTTTCTTT. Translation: CACTGTGEAFF.

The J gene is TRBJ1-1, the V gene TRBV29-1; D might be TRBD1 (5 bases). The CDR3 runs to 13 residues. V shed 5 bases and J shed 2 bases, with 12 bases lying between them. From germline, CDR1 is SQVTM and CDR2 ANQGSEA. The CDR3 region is CSVSGQLNTEAFF. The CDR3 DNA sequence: TGCAGCGTTTCGGGGCAGTTAAACACTGAAGCTTTCTTT.

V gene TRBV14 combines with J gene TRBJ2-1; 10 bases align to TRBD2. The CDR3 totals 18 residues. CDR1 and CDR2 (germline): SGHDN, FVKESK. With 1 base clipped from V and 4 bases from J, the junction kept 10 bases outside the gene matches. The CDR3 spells CASSQVMGSGGAYNEQFF. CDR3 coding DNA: TGTGCCAGCAGCCAAGTGATGGGAAGCGGGGGGGCTTACAATGAGCAGTTCTTC.

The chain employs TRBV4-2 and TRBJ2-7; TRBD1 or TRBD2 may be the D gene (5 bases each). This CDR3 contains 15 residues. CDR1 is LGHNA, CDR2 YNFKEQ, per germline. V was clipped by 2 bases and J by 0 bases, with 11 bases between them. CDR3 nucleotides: TGTGCCAGCAGCCAAACCGGGACCTCCTCCTACGAGCAGTACTTC. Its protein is CASSQTGTSSYEQYF.

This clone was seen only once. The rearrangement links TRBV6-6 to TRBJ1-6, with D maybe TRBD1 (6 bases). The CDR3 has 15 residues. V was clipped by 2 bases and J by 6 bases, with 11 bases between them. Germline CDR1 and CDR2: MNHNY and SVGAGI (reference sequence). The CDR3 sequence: CASSYATGSNSPLHF. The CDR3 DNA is TGTGCCAGCAGTTACGCGACAGGATCTAATTCACCCCTCCACTTT.

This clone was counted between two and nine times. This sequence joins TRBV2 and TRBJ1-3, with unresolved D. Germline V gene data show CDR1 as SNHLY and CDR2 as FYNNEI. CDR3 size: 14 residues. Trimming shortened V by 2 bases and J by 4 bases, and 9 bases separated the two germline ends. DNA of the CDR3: TGTGCCAGCAGTGAATCGGTCAGAGGAAACACCATATATTTT. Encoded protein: CASSESVRGNTIYF.

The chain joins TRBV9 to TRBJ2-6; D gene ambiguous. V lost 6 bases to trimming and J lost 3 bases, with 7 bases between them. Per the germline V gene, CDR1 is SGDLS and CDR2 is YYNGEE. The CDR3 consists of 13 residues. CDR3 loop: CASTFGGANVLTF. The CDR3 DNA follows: TGTGCCAGCACCTTCGGTGGGGCCAACGTCCTGACTTTC.

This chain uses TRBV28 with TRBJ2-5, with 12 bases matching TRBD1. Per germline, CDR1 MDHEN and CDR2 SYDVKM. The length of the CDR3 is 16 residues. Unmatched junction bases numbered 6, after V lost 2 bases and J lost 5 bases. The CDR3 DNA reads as TGTGCCAGCAGTTTAATTGGGACAGGGGGCGAGGAGACCCAGTACTTC. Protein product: CASSLIGTGGEETQYF.

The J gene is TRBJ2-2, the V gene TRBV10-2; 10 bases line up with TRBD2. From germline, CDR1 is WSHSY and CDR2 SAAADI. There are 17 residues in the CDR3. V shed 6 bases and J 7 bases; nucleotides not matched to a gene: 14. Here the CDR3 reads CASRTGRPSGGNGELFF. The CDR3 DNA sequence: TGCGCCAGCAGAACAGGCAGGCCTAGCGGGGGTAACGGGGAGCTGTTTTTT.

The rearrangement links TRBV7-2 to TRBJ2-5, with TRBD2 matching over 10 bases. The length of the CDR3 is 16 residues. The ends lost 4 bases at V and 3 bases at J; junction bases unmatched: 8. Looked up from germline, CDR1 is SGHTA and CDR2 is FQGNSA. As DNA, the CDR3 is TGTGCCAGCAGCTATATGGCTAGCGGGGGCAAAGAGACCCAGTACTTC. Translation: CASSYMASGGKETQYF. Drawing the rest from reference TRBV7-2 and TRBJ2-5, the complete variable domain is GAGVSQSPSNKVTEKGKDVELRCDPISGHTALYWYRQSLGQGLEFLIYFQGNSAPDKSGLPSDRFSAERTGGSVSTLTIQRTQQEDSAVYLCASSYMASGGKETQYFGPGTRLLVL.

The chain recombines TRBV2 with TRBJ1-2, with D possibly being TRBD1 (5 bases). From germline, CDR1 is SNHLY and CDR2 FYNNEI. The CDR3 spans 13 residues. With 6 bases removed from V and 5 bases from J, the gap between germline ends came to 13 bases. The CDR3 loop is CASSPRGLYGYTF. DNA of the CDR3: TGTGCCAGCAGCCCTCGGGGACTATATGGCTACACCTTC.

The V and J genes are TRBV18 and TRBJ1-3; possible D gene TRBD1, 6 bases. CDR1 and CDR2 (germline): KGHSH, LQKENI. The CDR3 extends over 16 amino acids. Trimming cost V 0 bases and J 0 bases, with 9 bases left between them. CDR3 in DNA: TGTGCCAGCTCACCACCTGAGGGGGTCTCTGGAAACACCATATATTTT. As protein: CASSPPEGVSGNTIYF.